This T cell receptor (beta chain) was retrieved from a study of radiotherapy plus CTLA-4 blockade in lung cancer. Germline lookup yields CDR1 MDHEN and CDR2 SYDVKM. CDR3 size: 13 residues. The V gene lost 6 bases and the J gene lost 4 bases, with 12 bases spanning the gap. This clone was found a few times. Data came from immunoSEQ multiplex PCR; TCRdb stores just in-frame clones and leaves some out. The sample has about 53,000 clones, roughly 81% seen once. This chain connects TRBV28 to TRBJ1-2; tentatively, D is TRBD1 (6 bases). This clonotype was obtained from a human donor with non-small cell lung cancer whose response to radiotherapy plus ipilimumab could not be evaluated. The sequences come from peripheral blood, collected from a patient treated with radiotherapy plus ipilimumab. As DNA, the CDR3 is TGTGCCAGCAGCTTCGGACAGACCTATGGCTACACCTTC. It yields the protein CASSFGQTYGYTF.